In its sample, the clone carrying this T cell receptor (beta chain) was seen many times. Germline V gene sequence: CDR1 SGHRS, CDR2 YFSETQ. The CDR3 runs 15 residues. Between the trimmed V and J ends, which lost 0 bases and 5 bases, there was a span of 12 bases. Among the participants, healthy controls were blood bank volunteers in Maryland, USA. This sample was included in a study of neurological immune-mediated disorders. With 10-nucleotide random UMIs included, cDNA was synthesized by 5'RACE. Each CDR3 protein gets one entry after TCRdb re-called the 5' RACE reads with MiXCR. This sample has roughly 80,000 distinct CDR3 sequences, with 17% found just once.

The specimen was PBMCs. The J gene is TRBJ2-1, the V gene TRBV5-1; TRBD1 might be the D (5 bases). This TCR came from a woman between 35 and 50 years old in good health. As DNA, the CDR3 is TGCGCCAGCAGCTTGGGGCAGGGCAATGACAATGAGCAGTTCTTC. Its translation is CASSLGQGNDNEQFF.